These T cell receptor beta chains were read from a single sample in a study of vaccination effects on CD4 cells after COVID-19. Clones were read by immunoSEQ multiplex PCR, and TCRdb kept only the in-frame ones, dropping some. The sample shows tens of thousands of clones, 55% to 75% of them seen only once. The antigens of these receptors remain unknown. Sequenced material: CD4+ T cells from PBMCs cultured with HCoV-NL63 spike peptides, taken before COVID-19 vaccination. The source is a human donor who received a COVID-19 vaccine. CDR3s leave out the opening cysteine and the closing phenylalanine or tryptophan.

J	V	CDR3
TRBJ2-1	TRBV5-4	ASSLDGSLHGNEQF
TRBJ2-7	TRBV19	ASSLSGRVYEQY
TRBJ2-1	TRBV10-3	AISELPSSYNEQF
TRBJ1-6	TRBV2	ATNQGTGGISPLH
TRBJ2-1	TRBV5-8	ASRSRWREQF
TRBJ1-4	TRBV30	AWSVTTGTNEKLF
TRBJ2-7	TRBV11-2	ASSFNRDSSYEQY
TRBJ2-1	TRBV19	ASSIAWTGYNEQF
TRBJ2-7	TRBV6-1	ARFEREDRYEQY
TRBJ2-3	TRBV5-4	ASSLGGSTDTQY
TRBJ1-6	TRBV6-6	ASSWDVFNSPLH
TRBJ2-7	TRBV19	ASSFAVSYEQY
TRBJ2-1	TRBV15	ATRPRVGTSGSNSYNEQF
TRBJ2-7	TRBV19	ASSIEWGAHREQY
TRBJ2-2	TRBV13	ASSLAGNTGELF
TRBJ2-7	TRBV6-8	ASSYSMNLQGAQSEQY
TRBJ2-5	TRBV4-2	ASSQAGDETQY
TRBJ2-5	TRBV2	ASGGRGSETQY
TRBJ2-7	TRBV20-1	SASNLGSSPDYEQY
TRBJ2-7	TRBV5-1	ASSLAGDTYEQY
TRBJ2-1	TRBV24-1	ATSELLAGGPHEQF
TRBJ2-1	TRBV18	ASSPRLDNEQF
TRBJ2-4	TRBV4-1	ASSQDSGAIAKNIQY
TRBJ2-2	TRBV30	AWVPKGLAAGELF
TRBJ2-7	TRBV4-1	ASSRDRALGPYEQY
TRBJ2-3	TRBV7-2	ASSHWGRAGGEDTQY
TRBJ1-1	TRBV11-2	ASSLTGGLDTEAF
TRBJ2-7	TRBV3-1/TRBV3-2	ASRKDGSVGQY
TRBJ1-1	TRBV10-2	ASSEGGTVLGMNTEAF
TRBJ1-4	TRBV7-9	ASSRRGRGTNEKLF
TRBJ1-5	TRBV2	ASRDSTYSNQPQH
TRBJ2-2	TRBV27	ASSPKAGAGGELF
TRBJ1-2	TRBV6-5	ASSYEQGYT
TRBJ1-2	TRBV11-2	ASSLEAGRFRSYT
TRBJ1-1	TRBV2	ASSGGAVRASEAF
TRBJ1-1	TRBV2	ASGQEYTEAF
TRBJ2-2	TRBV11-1	ASSFGARATGELF
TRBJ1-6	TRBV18	ASTRGRLGSMDSPLH
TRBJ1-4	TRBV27	ASRLQGTNEKLF
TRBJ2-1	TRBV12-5	ASGLRAAQLFSASYNEQF
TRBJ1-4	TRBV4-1	ASSQGGQGFEKLF
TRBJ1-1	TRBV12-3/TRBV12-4	ASSLGKNTEAF
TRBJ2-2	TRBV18	ASSPRGGELF
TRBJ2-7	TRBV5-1	ASSLFGTGVYEQY
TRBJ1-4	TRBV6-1	ASSEDLRKLF
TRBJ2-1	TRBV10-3	AIKTDLSSYNEQF
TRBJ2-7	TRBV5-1	ASSLALTLGYEQY
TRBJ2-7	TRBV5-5	ASSLVGQGSSYEQY
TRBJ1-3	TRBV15	ATSREHGNTIY
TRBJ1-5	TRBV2	ASTGGVNQPQH
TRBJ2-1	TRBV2	ASELGHEQF
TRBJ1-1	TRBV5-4	ASSWDRGSTEAF
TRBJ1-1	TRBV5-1	ASSPPRQGGTEAF
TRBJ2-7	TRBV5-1	ASSLSATSGSNEQY
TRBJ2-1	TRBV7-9	ASSLFPSGHNEQF
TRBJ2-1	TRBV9	ASSVEVGTSGWNEQF
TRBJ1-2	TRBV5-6	ASSVGDIVAYGYT
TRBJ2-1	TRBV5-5	ASSTTRGNEQF
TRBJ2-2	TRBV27	ATSEGTGTTGELF